What follows describes a single TCR beta chain. The data were taken from a study of blood T cell repertoires in COVID-19. Sequencing was performed with immunoSEQ multiplex PCR; in TCRdb, only in-frame clones are kept and a portion is missing. The data contain about 230,000 clones, 70% to 90% of them singletons. CDR1 and CDR2 (germline): SGDLS, YYNGEE. The CDR3 length is 15 residues. The V gene end was trimmed by 4 bases and the J gene end by 4 bases; junction bases not matched to a gene: 7. The source material was peripheral blood. The gene calls are TRBV9 and TRBJ2-2; 7 bases agree with TRBD2. This receptor was taken from a man aged 45 to 65 with COVID-19, enrolled during active disease. The CDR3 sequence is CASSPRAGITGELFF. The CDR3 DNA follows: TGTGCCAGCAGCCCTCGAGCGGGGATCACCGGGGAGCTGTTTTTT.